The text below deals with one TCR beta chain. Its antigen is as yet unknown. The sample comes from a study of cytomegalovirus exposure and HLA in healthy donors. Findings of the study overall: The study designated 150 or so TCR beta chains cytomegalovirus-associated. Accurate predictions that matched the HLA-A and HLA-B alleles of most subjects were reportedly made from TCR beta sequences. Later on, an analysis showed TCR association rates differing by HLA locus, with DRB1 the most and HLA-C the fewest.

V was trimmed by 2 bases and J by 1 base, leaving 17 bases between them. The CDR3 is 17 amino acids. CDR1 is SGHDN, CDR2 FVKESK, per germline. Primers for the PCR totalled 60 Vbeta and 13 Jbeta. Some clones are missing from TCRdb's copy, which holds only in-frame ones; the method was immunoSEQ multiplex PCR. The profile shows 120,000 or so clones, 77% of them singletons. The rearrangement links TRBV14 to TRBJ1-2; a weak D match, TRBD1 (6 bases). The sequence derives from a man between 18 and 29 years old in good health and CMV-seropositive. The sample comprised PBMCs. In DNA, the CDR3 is TGTGCCAGCAGCCAACCGACGGGGACAAGCTATAACTATGGCTACACCTTC. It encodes CASSQPTGTSYNYGYTF. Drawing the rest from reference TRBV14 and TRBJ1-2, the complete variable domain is EAGVTQFPSHSVIEKGQTVTLRCDPISGHDNLYWYRRVMGKEIKFLLHFVKESKQDESGMPNNRFLAERTGGTYSTLKVQPAELEDSGVYFCASSQPTGTSYNYGYTFGSGTRLTVV.